This passage covers 17 T cell receptor beta chains from one sample sequenced in a study of CD8 T cells in ankylosing spondylitis. TCRdb analysed the 5' RACE reads with MiXCR anew, one entry per CDR3 protein. The sample includes more than 150,000 distinct CDR3 sequences, over 15% of them seen just once. Input material: blood, either unsorted or a sorted T cell fraction (not recorded which). The source is a male donor aged 10-30 years with ankylosing spondylitis or in good health (not recorded which).

This clonotype has a count of ten or more. In nucleotides, the CDR3 is TGCGCCAGTGCCGACTGGACCAATGAGCAGTTCTTC. It specifies CASADWTNEQFF. The J gene is TRBJ2-1, the V gene TRBV10-2; D is ambiguous. Trimming removed 9 bases from V and 6 bases from J, with 12 bases in between. Germline V lookup: CDR1 WSHSY, CDR2 SAAADI. This CDR3 is 12 amino acids long.

This clonotype has at least ten counts. This chain links TRBV29-1 with TRBJ1-6, with 7 bases that match TRBD1. V shed 8 bases, J shed 4 bases, and the junction held 5 bases outside the gene matches. Germline values: CDR1 SQVTM, CDR2 ANQGSEA. This CDR3 region has 13 residues. The CDR3 protein is CSIKTGYNSPLHF. The CDR3 coding sequence is TGCAGCATAAAGACAGGGTATAATTCACCCCTCCACTTT.

In this sample, this clonotype turned up many times. The rearrangement uses TRBV7-3 and TRBJ2-1, with D tentatively TRBD2 (6 bases). The CDR3 totals 15 residues. CDR1 is SGHTA and CDR2 is FQGTGA in the germline V gene. With 4 bases removed from V and 4 bases from J, the gap between germline ends came to 14 bases. This CDR3 reads CASSSQPSVYNEQFF. CDR3 DNA sequence: TGTGCCAGCAGCTCCCAGCCTAGCGTATACAATGAGCAGTTCTTC.

This clonotype was observed many times. The rearrangement joins TRBV19 to TRBJ2-1, with D possibly TRBD2 on 6 matching bases. Deletions cut 1 base from V and 8 bases from J, with 9 bases between. This CDR3 has 13 residues. The germline CDR1 and CDR2 sequences are LNHDA and SQIVND (reference sequence). In DNA form, the CDR3 reads TGTGCCAGTAGTATAGCGAGCGGGTATGAGCAGTTCTTC. This gives the protein CASSIASGYEQFF.

At least ten counts were recorded for this clonotype. The chain has TRBV3-1 and TRBJ2-5; D gene unclear. The CDR3 runs to 16 residues. The ends were cut back, 1 base at V and 1 base at J, with 13 bases in the middle. Germline V gene sequence: CDR1 LGHDT, CDR2 YNNKEL (reference sequence). The CDR3 sequence: CASSQAIDWVQETQYF. CDR3 bases: TGTGCCAGCAGCCAAGCCATTGACTGGGTCCAAGAGACCCAGTACTTC.

This clonotype showed up many times. The rearrangement joins TRBV13 to TRBJ2-3, with 10 bases aligning to TRBD2. Germline V CDR1 and CDR2: PRHDT, FYEKMQ (reference sequence). This CDR3 is built from 15 residues. Germline trimming cut 6 bases from V and 1 base from J; bases unmatched to any gene: 4. CDR3 region: CASSLAGVGTDTQYF. CDR3 in DNA: TGTGCCAGCAGTCTAGCGGGAGTGGGCACAGATACGCAGTATTTT.

This clonotype was observed at least ten times. The chain couples TRBV6-2 or TRBV6-3 to TRBJ2-5, with unresolved D. The V end was cut by 5 bases, the J end by 6 bases, with 7 bases between. CDR1 is MNHEY, CDR2 SVGEGT, per germline. The CDR3 totals 11 residues. For the CDR3, the DNA is TGTGCCAGCAGTCACCCTCAGACCCAGTACTTC. Translation gives CASSHPQTQYF.

This clonotype was counted at least ten times. The V call is TRBV25-1, the J call TRBJ2-4; perhaps TRBD1 as D (6 bases). The CDR3 runs 15 residues. The V end lost 4 bases, the J end lost 1 base, and 11 bases lay between the germline ends. The V gene's germline CDR1 is MGHDK and CDR2 SYGVNS. The CDR3 DNA is TGTGCCAGCAGTGCACCAGGGGAGGCCAAAAACATTCAGTACTTC. It codes for CASSAPGEAKNIQYF.

At least ten counts were recorded for this clonotype. The rearrangement uses TRBV4-3 and TRBJ2-7; no reliable D call. CDR3 length: 15 residues. Deletions cut 0 bases from V and 2 bases from J, with 11 bases between. Germline CDR1 LGHNA, CDR2 YSLEER. DNA for the CDR3: TGCGCCAGCAGCCAAGAAACTGACAAGACCTACGAGCAGTACTTC. Translated, it gives CASSQETDKTYEQYF.

In this sample, this clonotype turned up many times. The V call is TRBV19, the J call TRBJ2-5; TRBD1 is a possible D gene (6 bases). The CDR3 sequence is 11 residues long. Trimming pared 10 bases from V and 5 bases from J, leaving 11 bases between. Germline V gives CDR1 LNHDA, CDR2 SQIVND (reference sequence). The CDR3 here is CATGVGETQYF. The CDR3 region has the DNA TGTGCCACAGGGGTGGGTGAGACCCAGTACTTC.

This clonotype showed up many times. This rearrangement joins TRBV4-2 to TRBJ2-1, with 9 bases aligning to TRBD2. Germline CDR1 is LGHNA and CDR2 is YNFKEQ. The CDR3 is 14 residues long. Trimming cost V 2 bases and J 9 bases; bases outside gene matches: 5. DNA for the CDR3: TGTGCCAGCAGCCAACCGGGACTAGCTTCTGAGCAGTTCTTC. It is translated as CASSQPGLASEQFF.

The rearrangement joins TRBV20-1 to TRBJ2-7; D not certain. Germline V gives CDR1 DFQATT, CDR2 SNEGSKA (reference sequence). V dropped 0 bases and J dropped 0 bases, with 15 bases sitting between them. This CDR3 is 16 amino acids long. The CDR3 loop reads CSARDPLVARSYEQYF. The CDR3 coding sequence is TGCAGTGCTAGAGACCCTTTAGTAGCTCGCTCCTACGAGCAGTACTTC.

This clonotype occurred many times. The chain's CDR3 is CASSLMGGNEQFF. The CDR3 region has the DNA TGTGCCAGCAGCTTAATGGGGGGTAATGAGCAGTTCTTC. The rearrangement links TRBV7-7 to TRBJ2-1, with a possible D match to TRBD2 (6 bases). The V end lost 2 bases, the J end lost 7 bases, and 9 bases lay between the germline ends. The CDR3 is 13 amino acids. The germline V gene encodes CDR1 SSHAT and CDR2 FNYEAQ (reference sequence).

V is TRBV25-1 and J is TRBJ2-7, with 9 bases matching TRBD1. Germline loops: CDR1 MGHDK, CDR2 SYGVNS. This CDR3 comprises 14 residues. The trim removed 5 bases at V and 7 bases at J, leaving 9 bases unmatched. For the CDR3, the DNA is TGTGCCAGCAGTAAACCGGGACAGGGACGTGAGCAGTACTTC. Translating it yields CASSKPGQGREQYF.

This clonotype came up many times. This sequence joins TRBV23-1 and TRBJ2-5, with D hard to call. TRBV23-1 is an ORF, and what it does is uncertain. This CDR3 has 13 amino acids. V gave up 9 bases and J gave up 1 base, with 12 bases separating them. As DNA, the CDR3 is TGCGCCAGTACCCCGGACCTCCAAGAGACCCAGTACTTC. Protein sequence: CASTPDLQETQYF.

This clonotype was counted at least ten times. The gene calls are TRBV7-2 and TRBJ2-3; 11 bases agree with TRBD2. This CDR3 region has 18 residues. In germline, CDR1 is SGHTA, CDR2 FQGNSA. The J segment lost 3 bases and the V segment lost 3 bases, leaving 11 bases of the junction unmatched. For the CDR3, the DNA is TGTGCCAGCAGCTTCTCTAGCGGGGGGAGTATAGGGACAGATACGCAGTATTTT. Amino acid sequence: CASSFSSGGSIGTDTQYF.

This clonotype was seen ten or more times. The J gene is TRBJ2-3, the V gene TRBV4-3; perhaps TRBD1 as D (7 bases). Trimming cost V 3 bases and J 6 bases, with 13 bases left between them. Germline lookup yields CDR1 LGHNA and CDR2 YSLEER. CDR3 size: 14 residues. CDR3 bases: TGCGCCAGCAGCCACCCGTCAGGGGGGGATACGCAGTATTTT. Amino acids: CASSHPSGGDTQYF.